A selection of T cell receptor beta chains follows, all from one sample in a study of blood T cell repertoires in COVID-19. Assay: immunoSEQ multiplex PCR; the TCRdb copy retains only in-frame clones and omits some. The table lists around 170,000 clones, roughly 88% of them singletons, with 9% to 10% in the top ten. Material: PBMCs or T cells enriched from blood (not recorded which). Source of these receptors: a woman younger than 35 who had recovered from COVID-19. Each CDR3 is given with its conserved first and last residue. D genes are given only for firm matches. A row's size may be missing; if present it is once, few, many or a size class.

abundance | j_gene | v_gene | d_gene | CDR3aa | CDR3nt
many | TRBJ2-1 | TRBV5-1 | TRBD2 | CASSLLAGNSEQFF | TGCGCCAGCAGCTTGCTAGCGGGAAACTCTGAGCAGTTCTTC
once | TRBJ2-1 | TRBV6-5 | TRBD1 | CASKLLTGGYNEQFF | TGTGCCAGCAAGCTCCTAACAGGGGGATACAATGAGCAGTTCTTC
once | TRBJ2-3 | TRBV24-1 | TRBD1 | CATSDPGGTGSPDTQYF | TGTGCCACCAGTGACCCCGGTGGGACAGGGTCCCCAGATACGCAGTATTTT
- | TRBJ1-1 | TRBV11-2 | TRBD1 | CASSLDHTGVLNTEAFF | TGTGCCAGCAGCTTAGACCACACAGGGGTACTAAACACTGAAGCTTTCTTT
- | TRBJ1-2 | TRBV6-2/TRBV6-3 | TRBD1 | CASRYTGVGGYTF | TGTGCCAGCAGGTACACAGGGGTTGGAGGCTACACCTTC
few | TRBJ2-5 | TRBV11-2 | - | CASSLAGGRGETQYF | TGTGCCAGCAGCTTAGCCGGGGGCAGGGGGGAGACCCAGTACTTC
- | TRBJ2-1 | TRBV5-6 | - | CASSSLDWNNEQFF | TGTGCCAGCAGCTCCTTAGACTGGAACAATGAGCAGTTCTTC
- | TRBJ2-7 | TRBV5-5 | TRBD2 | CASSSGLAGPYEQYF | TGTGCCAGCAGCTCGGGACTAGCGGGCCCCTACGAGCAGTACTTC
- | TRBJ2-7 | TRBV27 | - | CASSPQDIPYGYEQYF | TGTGCCAGCAGTCCACAAGACATCCCGTACGGCTACGAGCAGTACTTC
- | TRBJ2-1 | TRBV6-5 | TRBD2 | CASSSSGRGYEQFF | TGTGCCAGCAGCTCTAGCGGGAGGGGGTATGAGCAGTTCTTC
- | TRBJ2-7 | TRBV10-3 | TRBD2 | CAISAGTSGLYEQYF | TGTGCCATCAGTGCCGGGACTAGCGGTCTTTACGAGCAGTACTTC
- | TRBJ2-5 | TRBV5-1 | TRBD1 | CASSPQGVGGQETQYF | TGCGCCAGCAGCCCACAGGGGGTAGGGGGTCAAGAGACCCAGTACTTC
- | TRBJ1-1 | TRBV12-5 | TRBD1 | CASGLVQTGGLMNTEAFF | TGTGCTAGTGGTTTGGTACAGACAGGGGGCTTGATGAACACTGAAGCTTTCTTT
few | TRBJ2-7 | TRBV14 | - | CASSQKGLGKEQYF | TGTGCCAGCAGCCAAAAGGGGTTGGGAAAAGAGCAGTACTTC
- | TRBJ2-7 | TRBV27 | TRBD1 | CASSWGQGRAEQYF | TGTGCCAGCAGTTGGGGACAGGGGAGGGCCGAGCAGTACTTC
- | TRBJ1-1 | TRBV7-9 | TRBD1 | CASSLEDRGDTEAFF | TGTGCCAGCAGCTTAGAGGACAGGGGAGACACTGAAGCTTTCTTT
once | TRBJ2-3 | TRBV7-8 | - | CASSPDRPDTQYF | TGTGCCAGCAGCCCCGACAGGCCAGATACGCAGTATTTT
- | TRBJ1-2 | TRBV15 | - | CATSRGLTNYGYTF | TGTGCCACCAGCAGAGGACTGACGAACTATGGCTACACCTTC
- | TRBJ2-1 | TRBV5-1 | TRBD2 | CASSDSGGVGHEQFF | TGCGCCAGCAGCGATAGCGGGGGGGTCGGTCATGAGCAGTTCTTC
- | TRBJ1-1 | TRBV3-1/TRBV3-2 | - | CASSQGKGVNTEAFF | TGTGCCAGCAGCCAAGGTAAAGGGGTGAACACTGAAGCTTTCTTT
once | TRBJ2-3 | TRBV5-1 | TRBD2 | CASFSGEGPDTQYF | TGCGCCAGCTTTTCCGGGGAGGGTCCAGATACGCAGTATTTT
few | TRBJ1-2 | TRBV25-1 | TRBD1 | CASSPIEGQGGSGYTF | TGTGCCAGCAGCCCCATAGAGGGACAGGGAGGATCCGGCTACACCTTC
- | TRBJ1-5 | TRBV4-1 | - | CASSLLGVSNQPQHF | TGCGCCAGCAGCCTCTTAGGGGTGAGCAATCAGCCCCAGCATTTT
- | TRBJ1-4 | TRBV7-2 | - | CASSQVFVRGSKREKLFF | TGTGCCAGCAGCCAAGTATTTGTCAGGGGCTCAAAGAGGGAAAAACTGTTTTTT
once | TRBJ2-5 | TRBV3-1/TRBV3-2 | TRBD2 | CASSQSGGKETQYF | TGTGCCAGCAGCCAATCCGGGGGGAAAGAGACCCAGTACTTC
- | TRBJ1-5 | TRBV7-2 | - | CASSFAQNNQPQHF | TGTGCCAGCAGCTTTGCTCAGAATAATCAGCCCCAGCATTTT
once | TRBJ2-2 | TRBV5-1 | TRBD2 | CASSRTSGAITGELFF | TGCGCCAGCAGCCGAACTAGCGGCGCGATTACCGGGGAGCTGTTTTTT
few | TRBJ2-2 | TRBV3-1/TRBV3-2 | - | CASSPGSGEAGELFF | TGTGCCAGCAGCCCAGGGTCCGGGGAGGCCGGGGAGCTGTTTTTT
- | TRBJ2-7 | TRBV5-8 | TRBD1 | CASSPGTGVVEQYF | TGTGCCAGCAGCCCCGGGACAGGGGTCGTCGAGCAGTACTTC
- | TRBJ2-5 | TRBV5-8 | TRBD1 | CASSLSKRTGTGVRETQYF | TGTGCCAGCAGCTTAAGCAAGCGAACCGGGACAGGGGTTCGAGAGACCCAGTACTTC
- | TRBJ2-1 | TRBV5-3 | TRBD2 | CARSRRGPGGSNEQFF | TGTGCCAGAAGCCGACGTGGGCCGGGGGGGTCCAATGAGCAGTTCTTC
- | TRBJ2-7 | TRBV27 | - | CASSLWPGEREQYF | TGTGCCAGCAGTTTGTGGCCGGGGGAGAGGGAGCAGTACTTC
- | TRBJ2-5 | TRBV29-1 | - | CSARERGGPSETQYF | TGCAGCGCCCGAGAGAGGGGGGGCCCTTCGGAGACCCAGTACTTC
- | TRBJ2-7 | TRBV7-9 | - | CASSFMDKSYEQYF | TGTGCCAGCAGCTTCATGGACAAATCCTACGAGCAGTACTTC
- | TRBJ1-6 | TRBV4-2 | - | CASSQDVGGGGYNSPLHF | TGTGCCAGCAGCCAAGATGTTGGCGGGGGAGGTTATAATTCACCCCTCCACTTT
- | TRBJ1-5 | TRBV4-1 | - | CASSQDATGWGPQHF | TGCGCCAGCAGCCAAGATGCGACGGGATGGGGGCCCCAGCATTTT
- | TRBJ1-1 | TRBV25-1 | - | CASSELGKNTEAFF | TGTGCCAGCAGTGAATTGGGCAAGAACACTGAAGCTTTCTTT
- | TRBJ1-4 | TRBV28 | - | CASGYSTTLNEKLFF | TGTGCCAGCGGATACAGTACGACGCTAAATGAAAAACTGTTTTTT
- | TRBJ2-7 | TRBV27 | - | CASSLGIGGSSYEQYF | TGTGCCAGCAGTTTAGGTATCGGCGGGTCGTCCTACGAGCAGTACTTC
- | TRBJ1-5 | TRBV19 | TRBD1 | CASSREDRENQPQHF | TGTGCCAGTAGTAGAGAGGACAGGGAGAATCAGCCCCAGCATTTT
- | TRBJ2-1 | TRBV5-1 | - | CASSLSSGSLYEQFF | TGCGCCAGCAGCTTGTCCAGCGGGTCCCTATATGAGCAGTTCTTC
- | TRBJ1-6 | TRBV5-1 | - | CASSLAGENSPLHF | TGCGCCAGCAGCTTGGCCGGGGAAAATTCACCCCTCCACTTT
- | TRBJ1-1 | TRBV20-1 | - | CSASSQMNTEAFF | TGCAGTGCAAGTAGTCAGATGAACACTGAAGCTTTCTTT
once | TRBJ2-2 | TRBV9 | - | CASSVVLGGGELFF | TGTGCCAGCAGCGTAGTCCTCGGGGGCGGGGAGCTGTTTTTT
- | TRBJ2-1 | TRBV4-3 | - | CASSHSNYNEQFF | TGCGCCAGCAGCCACAGTAACTACAATGAGCAGTTCTTC
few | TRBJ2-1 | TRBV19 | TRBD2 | CASMAREGNEQFF | TGTGCCAGTATGGCGCGGGAGGGCAATGAGCAGTTCTTC
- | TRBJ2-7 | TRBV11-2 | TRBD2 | CASSPGTSDYEQYF | TGTGCCAGCAGCCCAGGGACTAGCGACTACGAGCAGTACTTC
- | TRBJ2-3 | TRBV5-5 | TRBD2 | CASSLDSGVSDTQYF | TGTGCCAGCAGCTTGGATAGCGGGGTTTCAGATACGCAGTATTTT
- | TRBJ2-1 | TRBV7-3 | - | CASSLESGGQFF | TGTGCCAGCAGCTTGGAGTCCGGAGGGCAGTTCTTC
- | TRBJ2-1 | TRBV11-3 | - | CASANRWGEQFF | TGTGCCAGCGCAAACAGGTGGGGAGAGCAGTTCTTC
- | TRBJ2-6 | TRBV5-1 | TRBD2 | CASSVGTSGTGGGANVLTF | TGCGCCAGCAGCGTCGGGACTAGCGGGACCGGGGGTGGGGCCAACGTCCTGACTTTC
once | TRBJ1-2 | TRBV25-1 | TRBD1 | CASRRTGNYGYTF | TGTGCCAGCCGCAGGACAGGGAACTATGGCTACACCTTC
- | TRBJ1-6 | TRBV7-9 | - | CASSRTLDNSPLHF | TGTGCCAGCAGCCGGACACTCGATAATTCACCCCTCCACTTT
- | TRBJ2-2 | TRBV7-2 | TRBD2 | CASSLLRGRNTGELFF | TGTGCCAGCAGCTTGTTGCGCGGGAGGAACACCGGGGAGCTGTTTTTT
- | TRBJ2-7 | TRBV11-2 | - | CASRPAGKVYEQYF | TGTGCCAGCAGGCCGGCGGGTAAGGTCTACGAGCAGTACTTC
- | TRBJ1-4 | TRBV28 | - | CASSAGGANEKLFF | TGTGCCAGCAGTGCGGGTGGCGCTAATGAAAAACTGTTTTTT
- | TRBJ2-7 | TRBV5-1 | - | CASSLGVRGSEQYF | TGCGCCAGCAGCTTGGGTGTTAGGGGATCCGAGCAGTACTTC
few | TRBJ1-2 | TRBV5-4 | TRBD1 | CASSLRRTGFPFGYGYTF | TGTGCCAGCAGCTTGCGGAGGACAGGGTTTCCTTTCGGCTATGGCTACACCTTC
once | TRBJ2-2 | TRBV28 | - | CASGRLSTGELFF | TGTGCCAGCGGGAGATTAAGTACCGGGGAGCTGTTTTTT
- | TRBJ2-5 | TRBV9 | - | CASSPYPGQETQYF | TGTGCCAGCAGTCCTTATCCCGGCCAAGAGACCCAGTACTTC